These T cell receptor beta chains were read from a single sample in a study of cytomegalovirus exposure and HLA in healthy donors. Sequenced by immunoSEQ multiplex PCR; TCRdb stores in-frame clones only, minus some. Counted here are roughly 100,000 clones, less than 85% occurring once; the ten biggest clones make up roughly 3.6%. The specimen was PBMCs. The source of these receptors is a man in his 60s in good health and CMV-seronegative. CDR3s include the opening cysteine and the closing phenylalanine or tryptophan. Fields, in order: J gene, D gene, clone size, V gene, CDR3 protein, CDR3 DNA. The D gene is left open where the match is weak. Size values are once, few and many counts, or a class for expanded clones, and some rows have none.

j_gene: TRBJ2-2
d_gene: TRBD2
abundance: few
v_gene: TRBV4-3
CDR3aa: CASSQEGLAGATGELFF
CDR3nt: TGCGCCAGCAGCCAAGAAGGGCTAGCGGGGGCGACCGGGGAGCTGTTTTTT

j_gene: TRBJ1-5
d_gene: NA
abundance: NA
v_gene: TRBV7-3
CDR3aa: CASSLMENQPQHF
CDR3nt: TGTGCCAGCAGCTTAATGGAGAATCAGCCCCAGCATTTT

j_gene: TRBJ1-4
d_gene: NA
abundance: NA
v_gene: TRBV5-1
CDR3aa: CASSLRLGEKLFF
CDR3nt: TGCGCCAGCAGCTTGCGGCTCGGGGAAAAACTGTTTTTT

j_gene: TRBJ1-3
d_gene: NA
abundance: NA
v_gene: TRBV19
CDR3aa: CASSISGPTEGNTIYF
CDR3nt: TGTGCCAGTAGTATCAGTGGTCCGACAGAGGGAAACACCATATATTTT

j_gene: TRBJ2-5
d_gene: TRBD2
abundance: NA
v_gene: TRBV5-1
CDR3aa: CASSSGTSGLGETQYF
CDR3nt: TGCGCCAGCAGCTCAGGGACTAGCGGGCTAGGGGAGACCCAGTACTTC

j_gene: TRBJ2-1
d_gene: TRBD1
abundance: NA
v_gene: TRBV7-2
CDR3aa: CASSFGTGGPYNEQFF
CDR3nt: TGTGCCAGCAGCTTCGGGACAGGGGGCCCCTACAATGAGCAGTTCTTC

j_gene: TRBJ2-1
d_gene: TRBD1
abundance: NA
v_gene: TRBV5-1
CDR3aa: CASSSQGAGNEQFF
CDR3nt: TGCGCCAGCAGCTCACAGGGGGCTGGCAATGAGCAGTTCTTC

j_gene: TRBJ2-4
d_gene: TRBD2
abundance: NA
v_gene: TRBV7-2
CDR3aa: CASSLRTSGRLSGNIQYF
CDR3nt: TGTGCCAGCAGCTTACGGACTAGCGGGCGCCTCTCCGGAAACATTCAGTACTTC

j_gene: TRBJ2-1
d_gene: TRBD1
abundance: NA
v_gene: TRBV19
CDR3aa: CASSVRGPSSYNEQFF
CDR3nt: TGTGCCAGTAGTGTAAGGGGGCCGAGCTCCTACAATGAGCAGTTCTTC

j_gene: TRBJ1-4
d_gene: TRBD1
abundance: few
v_gene: TRBV4-1
CDR3aa: CASSQRQGLDEKLFF
CDR3nt: TGCGCCAGCAGCCAGAGACAGGGCCTTGATGAAAAACTGTTTTTT

j_gene: TRBJ1-1
d_gene: TRBD1
abundance: NA
v_gene: TRBV28
CDR3aa: CASSSTGHNTEAFF
CDR3nt: TGTGCCAGCAGCTCGACAGGGCACAACACTGAAGCTTTCTTT

j_gene: TRBJ1-2
d_gene: NA
abundance: NA
v_gene: TRBV11-2
CDR3aa: CASSAGFDYGYTF
CDR3nt: TGTGCCAGCAGCGCAGGGTTTGACTATGGCTACACCTTC

j_gene: TRBJ1-4
d_gene: NA
abundance: NA
v_gene: TRBV27
CDR3aa: CASSGGSEKLFF
CDR3nt: TGTGCTAGCAGCGGAGGTAGTGAAAAACTGTTTTTT

j_gene: TRBJ1-2
d_gene: TRBD1
abundance: NA
v_gene: TRBV2
CDR3aa: CASRGEGAYYGYTF
CDR3nt: TGTGCCAGCAGAGGCGAGGGGGCTTACTATGGCTACACCTTC

j_gene: TRBJ2-5
d_gene: NA
abundance: NA
v_gene: TRBV21-1
CDR3aa: CASSKRTSGKQETQYF
CDR3nt: TGTGCCAGCAGCAAGAGAACTAGCGGGAAACAAGAGACCCAGTACTTC

j_gene: TRBJ2-5
d_gene: TRBD2
abundance: NA
v_gene: TRBV11-2
CDR3aa: CASSLFSGEMETQYF
CDR3nt: TGTGCCAGCAGCTTGTTTAGCGGGGAGATGGAAACCCAGTACTTC

j_gene: TRBJ2-3
d_gene: NA
abundance: NA
v_gene: TRBV7-2
CDR3aa: CASSLVGGAADTQYF
CDR3nt: TGTGCCAGCAGCTTAGTGGGCGGGGCGGCAGATACGCAGTATTTT

j_gene: TRBJ1-2
d_gene: TRBD1
abundance: once
v_gene: TRBV2
CDR3aa: CASSENRGYGYTF
CDR3nt: TGTGCCAGCAGTGAAAACAGGGGGTATGGCTACACCTTC

j_gene: TRBJ2-2
d_gene: NA
abundance: NA
v_gene: TRBV7-6
CDR3aa: CASTSEGGATGELFF
CDR3nt: TGTGCCAGCACTTCCGAGGGGGGGGCCACCGGGGAGCTGTTTTTT

j_gene: TRBJ1-1
d_gene: TRBD1
abundance: once
v_gene: TRBV5-4
CDR3aa: CASSYPQGTMNTEAFF
CDR3nt: TGTGCCAGCAGCTACCCACAGGGGACCATGAACACTGAAGCTTTCTTT

j_gene: TRBJ1-5
d_gene: NA
abundance: NA
v_gene: TRBV6-1
CDR3aa: CASSEVQGKNQPQHF
CDR3nt: TGTGCCAGCAGTGAAGTACAGGGAAAGAATCAGCCCCAGCATTTT

j_gene: TRBJ1-6
d_gene: NA
abundance: NA
v_gene: TRBV6-1
CDR3aa: CAITTGLYSPLHF
CDR3nt: TGTGCCATTACGACAGGTTTATACTCACCCCTCCACTTT

j_gene: TRBJ2-2
d_gene: TRBD1
abundance: NA
v_gene: TRBV5-5
CDR3aa: CASSSSQGATGELFF
CDR3nt: TGTGCCAGCAGCTCCTCGCAGGGGGCTACCGGGGAGCTGTTTTTT

j_gene: TRBJ2-3
d_gene: TRBD2
abundance: NA
v_gene: TRBV5-8
CDR3aa: CASSSTSGGTAGTQYF
CDR3nt: TGTGCCAGCAGCTCCACTAGCGGGGGGACAGCCGGTACGCAGTATTTT

j_gene: TRBJ1-1
d_gene: TRBD1
abundance: NA
v_gene: TRBV2
CDR3aa: CASSSLQGATEAFF
CDR3nt: TGTGCCAGCTCCTCCCTTCAGGGGGCGACTGAAGCTTTCTTT

j_gene: TRBJ2-7
d_gene: NA
abundance: NA
v_gene: TRBV11-2
CDR3aa: CASRAGTPATEQYF
CDR3nt: TGTGCCAGCAGGGCCGGGACACCCGCGACGGAGCAGTACTTC

j_gene: TRBJ1-1
d_gene: NA
abundance: few
v_gene: TRBV6-5
CDR3aa: CASRDQGTEAFF
CDR3nt: TGTGCCAGCAGGGATCAGGGGACTGAAGCTTTCTTT

j_gene: TRBJ2-1
d_gene: TRBD1
abundance: NA
v_gene: TRBV7-2
CDR3aa: CASSLDRGVTYNEQFF
CDR3nt: TGTGCCAGCAGCTTGGACAGGGGAGTAACCTACAATGAGCAGTTCTTC

j_gene: TRBJ2-1
d_gene: NA
abundance: NA
v_gene: TRBV28
CDR3aa: CASSSELPGQLGEQFF
CDR3nt: TGTGCCAGCAGCTCAGAACTGCCGGGACAACTGGGAGAGCAGTTCTTC

j_gene: TRBJ2-2
d_gene: TRBD2
abundance: NA
v_gene: TRBV5-5
CDR3aa: CASSSQLAGGASGELFF
CDR3nt: TGTGCCAGCAGCTCCCAACTAGCGGGGGGTGCCAGCGGGGAGCTGTTTTTT

j_gene: TRBJ2-3
d_gene: TRBD2
abundance: NA
v_gene: TRBV4-3
CDR3aa: CASSQKLAGRTDTQYF
CDR3nt: TGCGCCAGCAGCCAAAAACTAGCGGGGCGTACAGATACGCAGTATTTT

j_gene: TRBJ1-6
d_gene: NA
abundance: NA
v_gene: TRBV5-1
CDR3aa: CASSPQVGGYNSPLHF
CDR3nt: TGCGCCAGCAGCCCACAGGTAGGGGGCTATAATTCACCCCTCCACTTT

j_gene: TRBJ2-1
d_gene: NA
abundance: NA
v_gene: TRBV4-2
CDR3aa: CASSHEGGSYNEQFF
CDR3nt: TGTGCCAGCAGCCATGAAGGGGGTTCCTACAATGAGCAGTTCTTC

j_gene: TRBJ2-7
d_gene: TRBD1
abundance: few
v_gene: TRBV4-3
CDR3aa: CASSQTSGTGGASYEQYF
CDR3nt: TGCGCCAGCAGCCAGACCTCCGGGACAGGGGGCGCCTCATACGAGCAGTACTTC

j_gene: TRBJ2-7
d_gene: TRBD2
abundance: NA
v_gene: TRBV7-9
CDR3aa: CASSTGTSGLREQYF
CDR3nt: TGTGCCAGCAGCACCGGGACTAGCGGTTTACGCGAGCAGTACTTC

j_gene: TRBJ1-5
d_gene: NA
abundance: NA
v_gene: TRBV19
CDR3aa: CASTGQYSNQPQHF
CDR3nt: TGTGCCAGTACAGGGCAATATAGCAATCAGCCCCAGCATTTT

j_gene: TRBJ1-2
d_gene: TRBD1
abundance: few
v_gene: TRBV9
CDR3aa: CASSVGGQGLVYGYTF
CDR3nt: TGTGCCAGCAGCGTAGGAGGACAGGGTTTGGTCTATGGCTACACCTTC

j_gene: TRBJ2-3
d_gene: NA
abundance: NA
v_gene: TRBV7-2
CDR3aa: CASSLQVSTDTQYF
CDR3nt: TGTGCCAGCAGCTTGCAGGTTAGCACAGATACGCAGTATTTT

j_gene: TRBJ2-3
d_gene: NA
abundance: NA
v_gene: TRBV9
CDR3aa: CASSVEAGYSTDTQYF
CDR3nt: TGTGCCAGCAGCGTAGAGGCGGGATATAGCACAGATACGCAGTATTTT

j_gene: TRBJ2-5
d_gene: NA
abundance: NA
v_gene: TRBV11-2
CDR3aa: CASSRTVEETQYF
CDR3nt: TGTGCCAGCAGCCGGACAGTGGAAGAGACCCAGTACTTC

j_gene: TRBJ1-1
d_gene: NA
abundance: NA
v_gene: TRBV19
CDR3aa: CASSLGRGTKMNTEAFF
CDR3nt: TGTGCCAGTAGCTTAGGGAGGGGAACGAAAATGAACACTGAAGCTTTCTTT

j_gene: TRBJ2-1
d_gene: TRBD1
abundance: NA
v_gene: TRBV7-2
CDR3aa: CASSSWTGGYEQFF
CDR3nt: TGTGCCAGCAGCTCCTGGACAGGGGGCTATGAGCAGTTCTTC

j_gene: TRBJ1-5
d_gene: NA
abundance: NA
v_gene: TRBV4-1
CDR3aa: CASSQTFRGMGQPQHF
CDR3nt: TGCGCCAGCAGCCAAACCTTCAGGGGAATGGGTCAGCCCCAGCATTTT

j_gene: TRBJ2-3
d_gene: TRBD2
abundance: NA
v_gene: TRBV11-2
CDR3aa: CASSPTSGGALATQYF
CDR3nt: TGTGCCAGCAGCCCTACTAGCGGGGGGGCCTTAGCTACGCAGTATTTT

j_gene: TRBJ1-4
d_gene: NA
abundance: few
v_gene: TRBV6-6
CDR3aa: CATRKNEAALSEKLFF
CDR3nt: TGTGCCACACGTAAGAATGAGGCCGCACTGAGTGAAAAACTGTTTTTT

j_gene: TRBJ2-5
d_gene: NA
abundance: few
v_gene: TRBV2
CDR3aa: CASRKGVDWETQYF
CDR3nt: TGTGCCAGCAGAAAAGGGGTCGATTGGGAGACCCAGTACTTC

j_gene: TRBJ1-1
d_gene: NA
abundance: NA
v_gene: TRBV6-1
CDR3aa: CASSVSGTEAFF
CDR3nt: TGTGCCAGCAGTGTTAGTGGCACTGAAGCTTTCTTT

j_gene: TRBJ2-3
d_gene: NA
abundance: NA
v_gene: TRBV6-1
CDR3aa: CASSERAADTQYF
CDR3nt: TGTGCCAGCAGTGAACGAGCGGCGGATACGCAGTATTTT

j_gene: TRBJ1-2
d_gene: TRBD1
abundance: NA
v_gene: TRBV19
CDR3aa: CASNPTGGRGGYTF
CDR3nt: TGTGCCAGTAACCCGACAGGGGGACGGGGTGGCTACACCTTC

j_gene: TRBJ1-5
d_gene: NA
abundance: NA
v_gene: TRBV19
CDR3aa: CASSLNQGNQPQHF
CDR3nt: TGTGCCAGTAGTTTGAACCAGGGGAATCAGCCCCAGCATTTT